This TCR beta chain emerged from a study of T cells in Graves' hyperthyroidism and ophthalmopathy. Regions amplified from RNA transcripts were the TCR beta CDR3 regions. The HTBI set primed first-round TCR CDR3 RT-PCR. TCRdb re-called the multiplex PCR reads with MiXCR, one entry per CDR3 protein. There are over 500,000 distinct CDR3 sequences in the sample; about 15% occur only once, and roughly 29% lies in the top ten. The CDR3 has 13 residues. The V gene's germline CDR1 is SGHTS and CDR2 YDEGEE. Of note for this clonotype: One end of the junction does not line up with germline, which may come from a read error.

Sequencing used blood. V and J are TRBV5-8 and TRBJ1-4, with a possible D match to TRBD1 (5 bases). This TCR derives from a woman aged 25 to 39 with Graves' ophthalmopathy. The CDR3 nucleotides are TGTGCCAACAGCGTCGGGGGGAGTGAAAAACTGTTTTTT. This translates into CANSVGGSEKLFF. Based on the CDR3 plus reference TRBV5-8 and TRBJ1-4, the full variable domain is EAGVTQSPTHLIKTRGQQATLRCSPISGHTSVYWYQQALGLGLQFLLWYDEGEERNRGNFPPRFSGRQFPNYSSELNVNALELEDSALYLCANSVGGSEKLFFGSGTQLSVL.